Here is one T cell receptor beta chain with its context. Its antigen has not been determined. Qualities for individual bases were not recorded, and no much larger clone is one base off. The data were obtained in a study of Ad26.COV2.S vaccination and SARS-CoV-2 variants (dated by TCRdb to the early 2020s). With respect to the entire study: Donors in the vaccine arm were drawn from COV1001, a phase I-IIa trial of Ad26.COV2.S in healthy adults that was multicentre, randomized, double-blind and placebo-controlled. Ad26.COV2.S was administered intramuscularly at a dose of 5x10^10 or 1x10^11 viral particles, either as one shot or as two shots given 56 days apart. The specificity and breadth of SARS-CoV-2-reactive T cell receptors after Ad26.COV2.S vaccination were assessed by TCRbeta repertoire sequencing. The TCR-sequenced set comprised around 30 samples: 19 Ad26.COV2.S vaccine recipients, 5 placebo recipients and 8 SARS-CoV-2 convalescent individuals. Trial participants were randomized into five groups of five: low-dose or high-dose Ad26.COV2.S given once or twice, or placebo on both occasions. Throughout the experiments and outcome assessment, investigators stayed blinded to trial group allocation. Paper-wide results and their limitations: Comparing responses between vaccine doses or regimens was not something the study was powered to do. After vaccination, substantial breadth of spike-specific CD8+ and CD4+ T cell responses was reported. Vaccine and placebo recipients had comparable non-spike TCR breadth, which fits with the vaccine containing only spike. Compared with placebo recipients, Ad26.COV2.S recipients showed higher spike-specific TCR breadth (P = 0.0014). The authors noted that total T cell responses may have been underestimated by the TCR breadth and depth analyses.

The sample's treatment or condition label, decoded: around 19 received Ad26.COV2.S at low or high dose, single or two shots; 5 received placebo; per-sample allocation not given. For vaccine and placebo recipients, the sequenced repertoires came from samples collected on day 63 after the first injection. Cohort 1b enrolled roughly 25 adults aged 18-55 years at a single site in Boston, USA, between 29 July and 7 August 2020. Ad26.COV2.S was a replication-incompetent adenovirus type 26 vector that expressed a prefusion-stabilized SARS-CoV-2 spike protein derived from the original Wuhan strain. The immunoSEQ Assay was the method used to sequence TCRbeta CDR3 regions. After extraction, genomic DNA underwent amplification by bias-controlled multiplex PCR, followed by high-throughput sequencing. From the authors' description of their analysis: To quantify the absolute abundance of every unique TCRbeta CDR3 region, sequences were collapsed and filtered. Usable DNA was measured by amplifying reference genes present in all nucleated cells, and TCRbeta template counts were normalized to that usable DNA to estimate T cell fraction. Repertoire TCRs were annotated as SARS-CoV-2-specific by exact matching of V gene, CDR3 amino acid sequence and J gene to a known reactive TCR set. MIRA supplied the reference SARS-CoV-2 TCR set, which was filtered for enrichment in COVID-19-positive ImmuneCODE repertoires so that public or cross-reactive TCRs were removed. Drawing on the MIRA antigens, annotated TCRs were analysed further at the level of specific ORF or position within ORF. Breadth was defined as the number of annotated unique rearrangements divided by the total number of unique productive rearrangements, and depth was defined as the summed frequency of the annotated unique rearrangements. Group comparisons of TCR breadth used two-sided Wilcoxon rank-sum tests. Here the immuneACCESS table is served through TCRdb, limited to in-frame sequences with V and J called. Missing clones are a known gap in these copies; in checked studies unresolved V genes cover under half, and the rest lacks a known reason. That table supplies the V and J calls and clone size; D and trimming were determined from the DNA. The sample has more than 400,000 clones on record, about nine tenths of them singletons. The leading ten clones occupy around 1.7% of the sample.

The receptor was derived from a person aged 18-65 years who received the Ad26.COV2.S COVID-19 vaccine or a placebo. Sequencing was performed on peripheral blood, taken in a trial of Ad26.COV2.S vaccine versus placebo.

Here the CDR3 is given as CASSLKAGGRETQYF. DNA sequence: TGTGCCAGCAGCCTCAAAGCGGGGGGCCGGGAGACCCAGTACTTC. The chain is assembled from TRBV3-1 (or the pseudogene TRBV3-2) and TRBJ2-5, and TRBD2 aligns with 9 junction nucleotides. The CDR1 and CDR2 encoded by the germline V gene (reference sequence) are LGHDT and YNNKEL. Its CDR3 holds 15 amino acids, cysteine through phenylalanine. The CDR3 DNA has 45 bases and is translated from base 1. Relative to germline, V is missing 4 bases and J is missing 5 bases, with 8 bases of the junction outside any gene match.